A single sample gave rise to the 22 T cell receptor beta chains below, sequenced in a study of post-analysis software for immune sequencing data (dated by TCRdb to the mid-2010s). General findings and caveats noted by the study authors: Significantly higher frequencies in patients than in controls were found for a few TRBV segments, including TRBV5-6, TRBV5-1 and TRBV20-1.

Receptors were amplified or captured by PCR. Sequencing was performed on an Illumina HiSeq 2500. To reduce PCR and sequencing biases, unique molecular identifiers were built into the TCR beta cDNA libraries. In TCRdb, the public reads were trimmed at Q25 with fastp and aligned with MiXCR, with productive beta chains retained. Here each entry gathers all rows of one CDR3 protein and keeps the most common genes and DNA. This sample holds some 690,000 distinct CDR3 sequences; 25% to 30% were observed only once. The top ten constitute more than 0.45% of the sample. Their specific antigens are unknown. Sequencing used blood. Source of these receptors: a girl aged 10-17 years with multiple sclerosis.

The genes are TRBV6-2 or TRBV6-3 and TRBJ2-1; D is undetermined. Trimming shortened V by 6 bases and J by 0 bases, and 15 bases separated the two germline ends. Germline values: CDR1 MNHEY, CDR2 SVGEGT. The CDR3 is 16 residues long. The CDR3 spells CASRKRVGTSYNEQFF. DNA for the CDR3: TGTGCCAGCAGGAAAAGGGTCGGTACCTCCTACAATGAGCAGTTCTTC.

This chain joins TRBV2 and TRBJ2-1; tentatively, D is TRBD2 (6 bases). The CDR3 sequence is 13 residues long. CDR1 is SNHLY and CDR2 is FYNNEI in the germline V gene. Trimming cost V 3 bases and J 7 bases, with 10 bases left between them. CDR3 sequence reads: CASSEHSGNEQFF. The DNA of the CDR3 is TGTGCCAGCAGTGAGCACAGCGGGAATGAGCAGTTCTTC.

There are a few counts of this clonotype. The J gene is TRBJ1-6, the V gene TRBV5-5, with D possibly TRBD1 on 5 matching bases. V was pared by 0 bases and J by 6 bases, with 13 bases between. Germline assignment: CDR1 SGHKS and CDR2 YYEKEE (reference sequence). CDR3 length: 16 amino acids. The CDR3 coding sequence is TGTGCCAGCAGCTTGGGGTCAGGGAGTACTAATTCACCCCTCCACTTT. Amino acids: CASSLGSGSTNSPLHF.

This clonotype was detected many times. The J gene is TRBJ2-5, the V gene TRBV20-1; maybe TRBD2 (5 bases). Germline CDR1 is DFQATT and CDR2 is SNEGSKA (reference sequence). The CDR3 totals 15 residues. Trimming cost V 0 bases and J 1 base, with 12 bases left between them. This CDR3 reads CSARDSERIQETQYF. The CDR3 bases are TGCAGTGCTAGAGATTCTGAGCGGATCCAAGAGACCCAGTACTTC.

This clonotype has a handful of counts. This rearrangement joins TRBV7-9 to TRBJ2-3, with 10 bases lining up with TRBD2. The CDR3 totals 14 residues. The V segment lost 6 bases and the J segment 10 bases; nucleotides outside the gene matches: 10. CDR1 SEHNR and CDR2 FQNEAQ come from the germline V gene (reference sequence). The CDR3 protein is CASRPNTSGTPQYF. CDR3 nucleotides: TGTGCCAGCAGACCCAACACTAGCGGGACGCCGCAGTATTTT.

The sample holds many counts of this clonotype. The chain couples TRBV7-2 to TRBJ2-3; D gene uncertain. Trimming pared 3 bases from V and 6 bases from J, leaving 13 bases between. The CDR3 covers 14 residues. The germline V gene encodes CDR1 SGHTA and CDR2 FQGNSA. This chain's CDR3 is CASSFVAFMDTQYF. Written as DNA, the CDR3 is TGTGCCAGCAGCTTCGTTGCCTTCATGGATACGCAGTATTTT.

Comment on this clonotype: At one boundary the junction diverges from the germline segment, which might be a read error. The chain is built from TRBV24-1 and TRBJ2-1; the D is unclear. The CDR3 is 14 residues long. From germline, CDR1 is KGHDR and CDR2 SFDVKD. The CDR3 is CTTSDLTARNEQFF. For the CDR3, the DNA is TGTACCACCAGTGATTTGACTGCTAGGAATGAGCAGTTCTTC.

The rearrangement links TRBV5-1 to TRBJ2-1; 10 nucleotides match TRBD2. V gave up 0 bases and J gave up 0 bases; unmatched junction bases: 12. Germline V gene lookup returns CDR1 SGHRS and CDR2 YFSETQ. The CDR3 is 20 amino acids. This CDR3 is CASSLAGLAGARLSYNEQFF. CDR3 nucleotides: TGCGCCAGCAGCTTGGCAGGGCTAGCGGGGGCGCGACTCTCCTACAATGAGCAGTTCTTC.

This clonotype was picked up a small number of times. This chain links TRBV7-9 with TRBJ2-7, with D possibly TRBD1 on 5 matching bases. V shed 0 bases and J shed 7 bases, with 13 bases lying between them. Germline lookup yields CDR1 SEHNR and CDR2 FQNEAQ (reference sequence). The CDR3 extends over 14 amino acids. CDR3 sequence: CASSLATGIGEQYF. The CDR3 DNA sequence: TGTGCCAGCAGCTTAGCCACAGGAATCGGAGAGCAGTACTTC.

This clonotype was counted a few times. This sequence joins TRBV4-3 and TRBJ1-2; D might be TRBD1 (5 bases). The CDR3 totals 15 residues. CDR1 is LGHNA, CDR2 YSLEER, per germline. Trimming removed 0 bases at V and 4 bases at J, with 12 bases between. CDR3 in DNA: TGCGCCAGCAGCCAAGATCGCGGGCAGGGCTATGGCTACACCTTC. Translated: CASSQDRGQGYGYTF.

A word on this clonotype: It is likely a read error, because the conserved phenylalanine at the end of the CDR3 is missing. V and J are TRBV6-6 and TRBJ1-4; a possible D gene is TRBD1 (5 bases). CDR1 and CDR2 (germline): MNHNY, SVGAGI (reference sequence). The CDR3 spans 15 residues. Trimming left V 2 bases short and J 3 bases short, with 10 bases between. This CDR3 is CASSYIGEANEKLFL. Here the CDR3 DNA reads TGTGCCAGCAGTTACATAGGGGAGGCTAATGAAAAACTGTTTCTT.

As regards this clonotype: Just one base apart from a much larger clone, this may be a read error. The chain carries TRBV29-1 and TRBJ2-5; 13 nucleotides match TRBD2. TRBJ2-7 explains the end of the DNA better; the J call may be wrong. From germline, CDR1 is SQVTM and CDR2 ANQGSEA. This CDR3 contains 14 residues. The CDR3 here is CSVGTSGSSYEQYF. The CDR3 nucleotides read TGCAGCGTTGGGACTAGCGGGAGTTCCTACGAGCAGTACTTC.

This clonotype has a handful of counts. V is TRBV12-3 or TRBV12-4 and J is TRBJ1-5, with 9 bases aligning to TRBD1. The CDR3 has 16 residues. The J segment lost 4 bases and the V segment lost 5 bases, leaving 9 bases of the junction unmatched. CDR3 DNA sequence: TGTGCCAGCAGTCCCTCGGACAGGGGATTGAATCAGCCCCAGCATTTT. This sequence encodes CASSPSDRGLNQPQHF.

The chain recombines TRBV29-1 with TRBJ2-1, with 7 bases that match TRBD1. CDR1 is SQVTM and CDR2 is ANQGSEA in the germline V gene. V shed 6 bases and J 4 bases; nucleotides not matched to a gene: 12. The CDR3 covers 15 residues. The CDR3 loop reads CSVKRDRVLYNEQFF. The CDR3 DNA reads as TGCAGCGTCAAACGCGACAGGGTGCTGTACAATGAGCAGTTCTTC.

This CDR3 is CASSSGHTDTQYF. The CDR3 coding sequence is TGTGCTAGCTCTAGCGGACACACAGATACGCAGTATTTT. V gene TRBV7-7 combines with J gene TRBJ2-3; TRBD2 aligns across 7 bases. This CDR3 spans 13 amino acids. Germline assignment: CDR1 SSHAT and CDR2 FNYEAQ (reference sequence). Looking up the rest from reference TRBV7-7 and TRBJ2-3 gives the full variable domain: GAGVSQSPRYKVTKRGQDVTLRCDPISSHATLYWYQQALGQGPEFLTYFNYEAQPDKSGLPSDRFSAERPEGSISTLTIQRTEQRDSAMYRCASSSGHTDTQYFGPGTRLTVL.

In this sample, this clonotype turned up a few times. The V and J genes are TRBV29-1 and TRBJ2-1; TRBD1 aligns across 8 bases. The length of the CDR3 is 14 residues. Germline V gene lookup returns CDR1 SQVTM and CDR2 ANQGSEA. Trimming took 7 bases from V and 4 from J; bases not matched to a gene: 9. CDR3 nucleotides: TGCAGCGCCGTTGCCAGGGGGCCGTACAATGAGCAGTTCTTC. This encodes CSAVARGPYNEQFF.

This clonotype was seen only a few times. V gene TRBV28 combines with J gene TRBJ1-5; weak D call: TRBD1 (6 bases). The CDR3 is made up of 16 amino acids. Trimming shortened V by 5 bases and J by 3 bases, and 17 bases separated the two germline ends. Germline V gene data show CDR1 as MDHEN and CDR2 as SYDVKM. In nucleotides, the CDR3 is TGTGCCAGCAGTCCGGGGGGGGCGCAGCACAATCAGCCCCAGCATTTT. Translated: CASSPGGAQHNQPQHF.

The chain joins TRBV6-6 to TRBJ2-3; no reliable D call. The length of the CDR3 is 14 residues. Germline loops: CDR1 MNHNY, CDR2 SVGAGI (reference sequence). V lost 4 bases and J 4 bases, leaving 12 bases between the germline ends. As DNA, the CDR3 is TGTGCCAGCAGTTTTACTCCTACCGCAGATACGCAGTATTTT. Translated, it gives CASSFTPTADTQYF.

V usage is TRBV7-9 and J usage is TRBJ2-5; D could derive from TRBD1 or TRBD2 (5 bases each). Trimming shortened V by 1 base and J by 0 bases, and 9 bases separated the two germline ends. This CDR3 is built from 15 residues. Germline CDR1 reads SEHNR; CDR2 reads FQNEAQ (reference sequence). The CDR3 protein is CASSLGGRHQETQYF. The CDR3 bases are TGTGCCAGCAGCTTAGGGGGACGGCACCAAGAGACCCAGTACTTC.

This clonotype was seen more than once but under ten times. A read error may account for a junction end that differs from germline. The rearrangement uses TRBV7-2 and TRBJ2-1; 12 positions agree with TRBD2. This CDR3 comprises 19 residues. Germline lookup yields CDR1 SGHTA and CDR2 FQGNSA. As DNA, the CDR3 is TGTGCCAGCACCTTATGGGGGGGACTAGCGGGCCCGGGGGGCTATGAGCAGTTCTTC. Residues: CASTLWGGLAGPGGYEQFF.

This clonotype was recorded once. The V gene is TRBV5-1, the J gene TRBJ2-1; 10 nucleotides agree with TRBD1. The V segment lost 4 bases and the J segment 8 bases; nucleotides outside the gene matches: 9. Germline CDR1 is SGHRS and CDR2 is YFSETQ. CDR3 length: 15 amino acids. The CDR3 DNA reads TGCGCCAGCAGCACCCTCCACGGGACAGGGGATGAGCAGTTCTTC. Protein sequence: CASSTLHGTGDEQFF.

The chain joins TRBV24-1 to TRBJ2-4; 7 bases map to TRBD1. This CDR3 has 13 amino acids. CDR1 KGHDR and CDR2 SFDVKD come from the germline V gene. With V trimmed by 11 bases and J by 8 bases, 11 bases remained unmatched. CDR3 sequence (DNA): TGTGCCAACGAGGGACAGCTCTTGGACATTCAGTACTTC. Encoded protein: CANEGQLLDIQYF.